The 5 T cell receptor beta chains given below trace back to one sample, sequenced in a study of shared clonotypes between healthy human individuals. Data came from immunoSEQ multiplex PCR; TCRdb stores just in-frame clones and leaves some out. The sample comprises more than 900,000 clones, roughly 74% of which are singletons, and around 0.6% rests with the top ten. The sequencing sample was made of memory CD4+ T cells from PBMCs. Subset: CD45RA-negative fraction. These receptors were obtained from a man aged 18 to 30 in good health. Some clones in this sample may be carry-over from other donors' samples.

This clone was seen a handful of times. V usage is TRBV15 and J usage is TRBJ1-5; weak D call: TRBD1 (6 bases). Germline values: CDR1 LNHNV, CDR2 YYDKDF (reference sequence). The CDR3 has 16 residues. V lost 0 bases to trimming and J lost 6 bases, with 15 bases between them. The CDR3 here is CATSRDRGPGVQPQHF. The CDR3 DNA reads TGTGCCACCAGCAGAGATCGGGGGCCAGGGGTTCAGCCCCAGCATTTT.

The chain uses TRBV7-6 and TRBJ2-1; the match to TRBD2 covers 11 bases. This CDR3 has 16 amino acids. CDR1 is SGHVS, CDR2 FNYEAQ, per germline. Germline trimming cut 5 bases from V and 3 bases from J; bases unmatched to any gene: 6. CDR3 coding DNA: TGTGCCAGCAGCCCACCCGGGACTAGCGGCTACAATGAGCAGTTCTTC. Translation gives CASSPPGTSGYNEQFF.

The chain uses TRBV18 and TRBJ2-2; 9 bases are a match to TRBD2. Germline values: CDR1 KGHSH, CDR2 LQKENI. There are 16 residues in the CDR3. The J segment lost 3 bases and the V segment lost 3 bases, leaving 5 bases of the junction unmatched. The CDR3 spells CASSPGVAGDTGELFF. CDR3 nucleotide sequence: TGTGCCAGCTCACCTGGGGTAGCGGGAGACACCGGGGAGCTGTTTTTT.

The chain is built from TRBV5-1 and TRBJ1-3; D gene unclear. Germline V gene lookup returns CDR1 SGHRS and CDR2 YFSETQ. CDR3 length equals 15 residues. V lost 0 bases, J lost 0 bases, and 7 bases lay in between. In DNA form, the CDR3 reads TGCGCCAGCAGCTTGGGGACCCCCTCTGGAAACACCATATATTTT. Residues: CASSLGTPSGNTIYF.

As concerns this clone: This sample also contains other DNA sequences that code for the same CDR3. This chain uses TRBV6-5 with TRBJ2-7; 11 bases are a match to TRBD1. With 0 bases clipped from V and 3 bases from J, the junction kept 1 base outside the gene matches. The germline CDR1 and CDR2 sequences are MNHEY and SVGAGI. CDR3 length: 15 amino acids. CDR3: CASSYSGTGGYEQYF. The DNA of the CDR3 is TGTGCCAGCAGTTACTCTGGGACAGGGGGCTACGAGCAGTACTTC.